Reported below is one TCR beta chain. Antigen specificity is unknown. V dropped 4 bases and J dropped 0; count of bases not matched to a gene: 6. Germline-derived CDR1 and CDR2 are SGHTS and YDEGEE. The CDR3 contains 16 residues. Generated by immunoSEQ multiplex PCR, the TCRdb table keeps only in-frame clones and is missing some. The sample has approximately 87,000 clones, around 74% seen once. These data are taken from a study of vaccination effects on CD4 cells after COVID-19. Study-wide findings and caveats: Convalescent patients numbered few in the study; early post-infection timepoints were missing entirely. The study found marked clonal contraction of infection- and vaccine-induced clones late after vaccination.

Sequencing in the ViraFEST assay came after antigen-specific CD4+ T cells had been expanded with viral peptide pools, which were used to stimulate PBMC. Upon completion of 10 to 11 days in culture, CD4+ T cells were isolated. Wells of 1.8 million or so PBMC each were grown with about 9.5 IU/ml IL-2 and approximately 9.6 ug/ml peptides. On day 3 and again on day 7, half the medium was replaced with IL-2 medium. This sequence was found in a human donor who received a COVID-19 vaccine. This specimen was CD4+ T cells from PBMCs cultured with HCoV-229E spike peptides, taken before COVID-19 vaccination. This chain uses TRBV5-8 with TRBJ2-2; 7 bases are shared with TRBD1. In DNA, the CDR3 is TGTGCCAGCAGCCGAAGGACAGGAGCGAACACCGGGGAGCTGTTTTTT. Protein sequence: CASSRRTGANTGELFF.